This TCR beta chain is from a study of blood T cells in healthy people across ages. Points from the study as a whole: Roughly linearly, TCR beta diversity per million T cells fell as age increased.

Total RNA extraction produced at least 6 micrograms (per sample) for the study. On this clonotype itself: What it recognizes is unknown.

The CDR3 contains 17 residues. Trimming removed 1 base from V and 4 bases from J, with 17 bases in between. Sample-barcoded 5' priming and a J-beta primer mix drove a second PCR of roughly 7 to 11 cycles. Every sample gave at least 3 million paired-end reads containing CDR3. TCRdb itself ran the 5' RACE reads through MiXCR, one entry per CDR3 protein. The top ten clones hold 20% to 30% of a sample with over 600,000 distinct CDR3 sequences, roughly 56% of them seen once. The receptor comes from a man in his forties or fifties in good health. The V and J genes are TRBV12-3 or TRBV12-4 and TRBJ1-5, with a weak D call TRBD1 (5 bases). Sequencing was carried out using blood. For the CDR3, the DNA is TGTGCCAGCAGTTTAGGTGGGTCGACAGCCTTTAATCAGCCCCAGCATTTT. It yields the protein CASSLGGSTAFNQPQHF.